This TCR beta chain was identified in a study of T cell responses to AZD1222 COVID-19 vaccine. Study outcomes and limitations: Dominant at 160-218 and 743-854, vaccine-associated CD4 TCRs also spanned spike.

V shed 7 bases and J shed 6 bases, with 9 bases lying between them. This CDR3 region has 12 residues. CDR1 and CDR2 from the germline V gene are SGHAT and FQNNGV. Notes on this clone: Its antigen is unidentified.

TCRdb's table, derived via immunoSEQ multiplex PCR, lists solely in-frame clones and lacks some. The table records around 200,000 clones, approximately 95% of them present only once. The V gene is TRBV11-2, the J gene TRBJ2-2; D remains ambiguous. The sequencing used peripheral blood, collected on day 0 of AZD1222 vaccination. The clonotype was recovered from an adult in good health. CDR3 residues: CASTIAAGELFF. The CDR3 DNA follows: TGTGCCAGCACCATTGCCGCCGGGGAGCTGTTTTTT.